This T cell receptor (beta chain) was sequenced during a study of cytomegalovirus exposure and HLA in healthy donors (dated by TCRdb to 2016 to 2017). Describing the broader study: The 670 or so repertoires of the first cohort and the approximately 130 validation repertoires were produced on the same platform, according to a later analysis. The aim of the study was to test whether cataloging public T cell receptors could identify signatures of past pathogen exposure. Along with the approximately 670-subject first cohort, a separate validation cohort of over a hundred different subjects was used. The study combined high-throughput TCR immunosequencing, statistical association of individual TCRs with disease status, and machine learning to predict cytomegalovirus infection status.

Points on this clone: Its antigen is unknown. Base qualities are not at hand, and no much larger clone is one base apart.

The cysteine opens and the phenylalanine closes a CDR3 of 16 amino acids. The sequence is cut down to CDR3 DNA, 48 bases in frame from base 1. Looking up the germline V gene yields CDR1 MGHRA and CDR2 YSYEKL. Germline trimming: 3 bases from V, 3 bases from J; junction bases outside gene matches: 9. Libraries were made using the immunoSEQ multiplex PCR assay. The original methods were these. To diagnose cytomegalovirus status from the catalog of TCR beta chain sequences, a statistical classification framework was built. TCRdb limited this immuneACCESS table to in-frame rearrangements with V and J called. A share of clones is missing; checked studies link under half to unresolved V genes, and the rest is unexplained. Clonal size and the V and J genes are those of that table, whereas D and trimming came from the DNA. Within this sample are some 130,000 clones, with approximately 84% of them counted one time only. Clones ranked in the top ten supply 30% of the sample.

The donors belonged to the validation cohort of over a hundred subjects, which was separate from the approximately 700-subject first cohort. Overall study outcomes, separate from this receptor: All 120 or so repertoires were used to score co-occurrence in the validation cohort in a later analysis, because that analysis had no HLA typing for the cohort. In vitro tests confirmed that three of the cytomegalovirus-associated TCR beta chains recognize cytomegalovirus antigens. The study gave a list of some 150 TCR beta chains associated with cytomegalovirus. The authors suggested that the approach could potentially be extended to other disease states and immunological phenotypes. The classifier was reported to diagnose cytomegalovirus status with high specificity and sensitivity in both the original and validation cohorts. While some public TCRs were present in many individuals, most TCR sequences turned up only very rarely across donors. Subsequent analysis determined that TCRs grouped into clusters in the first cohort also showed a tendency toward co-occurrence across the roughly 110 validation repertoires, and 94% of cluster scores exceeded 0.

In this chain, TRBV4-1 is recombined with TRBJ1-2; 8 bases in between match TRBD1. Sequenced sample: PBMCs. The sequence derives from a man younger than 45 in good health and CMV-seropositive. The CDR3: CASSQIPDRVYYGYTF. The DNA is TGCGCCAGCAGCCAGATCCCGGACAGGGTTTACTATGGCTACACCTTC.